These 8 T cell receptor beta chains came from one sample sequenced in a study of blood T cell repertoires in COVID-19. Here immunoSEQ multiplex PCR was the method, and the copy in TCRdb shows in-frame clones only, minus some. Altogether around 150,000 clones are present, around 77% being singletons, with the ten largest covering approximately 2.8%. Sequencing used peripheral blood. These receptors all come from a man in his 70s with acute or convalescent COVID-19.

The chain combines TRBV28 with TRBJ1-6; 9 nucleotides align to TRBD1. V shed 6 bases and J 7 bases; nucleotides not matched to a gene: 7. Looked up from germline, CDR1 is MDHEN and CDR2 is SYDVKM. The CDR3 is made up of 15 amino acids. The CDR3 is CASSETGGHNSPLHF. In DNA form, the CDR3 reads TGTGCCAGCAGCGAGACAGGGGGGCACAATTCACCCCTCCACTTT.

As DNA, the CDR3 is TGCGCCAGCAGCCCCGGGGGGCTTAATAATTCACCCCTCCACTTT. Amino acids: CASSPGGLNNSPLHF. The chain has TRBV4-3 and TRBJ1-6; D is perhaps TRBD1 (6 bases). The V end lost 4 bases, the J end lost 5 bases, and 12 bases lay between the germline ends. CDR3 length: 15 amino acids. Germline CDR1 reads LGHNA; CDR2 reads YSLEER.

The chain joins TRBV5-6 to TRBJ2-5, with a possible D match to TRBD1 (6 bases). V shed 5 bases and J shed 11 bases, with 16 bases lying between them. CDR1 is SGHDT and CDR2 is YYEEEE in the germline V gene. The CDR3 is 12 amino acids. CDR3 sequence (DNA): TGTGCCAGCAGTTTTACGGGACAACTGCAGTACTTC. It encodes CASSFTGQLQYF.

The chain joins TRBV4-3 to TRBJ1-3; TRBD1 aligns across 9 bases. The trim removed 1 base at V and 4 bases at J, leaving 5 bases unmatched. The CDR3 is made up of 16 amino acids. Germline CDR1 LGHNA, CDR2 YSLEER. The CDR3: CASSQGFGQGGNTIYF. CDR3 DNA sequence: TGCGCCAGCAGCCAAGGGTTCGGACAGGGGGGAAACACCATATATTTT.

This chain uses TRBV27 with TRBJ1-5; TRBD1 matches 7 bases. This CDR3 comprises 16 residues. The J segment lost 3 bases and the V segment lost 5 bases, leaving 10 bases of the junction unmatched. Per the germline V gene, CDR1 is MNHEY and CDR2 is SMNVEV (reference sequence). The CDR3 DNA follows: TGTGCCAGCAGTGGAGGGACAGCGATACCCAATCAGCCCCAGCATTTT. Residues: CASSGGTAIPNQPQHF.

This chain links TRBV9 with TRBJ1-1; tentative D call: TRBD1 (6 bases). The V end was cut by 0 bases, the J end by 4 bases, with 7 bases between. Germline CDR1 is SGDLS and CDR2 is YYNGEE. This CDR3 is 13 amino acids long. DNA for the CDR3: TGTGCCAGCAGCGTAGACAGGGTCACTGAAGCTTTCTTT. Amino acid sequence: CASSVDRVTEAFF.

The CDR3: CASSLLLNTEAFF. The CDR3 region has the DNA TGTGCCAGCAGTTTGCTACTAAACACTGAAGCTTTCTTT. The V call is TRBV12-3 or TRBV12-4, the J call TRBJ1-1, with D uncertain. The CDR3 contains 13 residues. The germline V and J ends were trimmed by 3 bases and 2 bases, with 7 bases remaining between them.

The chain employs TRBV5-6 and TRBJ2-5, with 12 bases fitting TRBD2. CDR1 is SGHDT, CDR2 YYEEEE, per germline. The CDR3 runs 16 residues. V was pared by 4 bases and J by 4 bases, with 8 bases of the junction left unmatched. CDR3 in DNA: TGTGCCAGCAGCGAGAGACTAGCGGGAGTTGGAGAGACCCAGTACTTC. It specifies CASSERLAGVGETQYF.